This T cell receptor beta chain was captured in a study of T-cell memory formation after mild COVID-19. Study as a whole: Clustering of TCRs was largely donor specific.

Study results and caveats: A second wave expanding day 15 to 37 was CD4+-biased; contracting clones were balanced. Pre-infection memory carried some responding clones, suggesting that cross-reactive memory joined. Chiefly within CM and EM were the contracting CD4+ clones; CD8+ ones were within EMRA.

CDR1 is SEHNR, CDR2 FQNEAQ, per germline (reference sequence). Trimming removed 0 bases from V and 3 bases from J, with 5 bases in between. The CDR3 is 13 residues long. Notes on this clonotype: Its matching antigen is unknown.

TCRdb fed the 5' RACE reads into MiXCR, producing one record per CDR3 protein. The sample yields 75,000 to 90,000 distinct CDR3 sequences, approximately 15% seen once. The sequenced material came from PBMCs or a T cell subset sorted from them (not recorded which). This TCR was recovered from an adult woman who had mild COVID-19 (a few samples of this study predate the infection). Cell type and time point are not known. This chain joins TRBV7-9 and TRBJ1-1; no definite D call. The CDR3 sequence: CASSLAEHTEAFF. The CDR3 bases are TGTGCCAGCAGCTTAGCGGAGCACACTGAAGCTTTCTTT.